This is a list of T cell receptor beta chains from one sample in a study of blood T cells in healthy people across ages. TCRdb reanalysed the 5' RACE reads using MiXCR and keeps one entry per CDR3 protein. The data show about 1.4 million distinct CDR3 sequences, with approximately 63% seen just once and more than 6% held by the top ten. Sequenced: blood. The receptors stem from a man aged 18 to 29 in good health. The conserved cysteine and the conserved F or W are not part of the CDR3 here. Fields, in order: V gene, clone size, J gene, CDR3 protein. Expanded clones are given a class, and other clones once, few, many or no size at all.

v_call: TRBV7-9; clone_size: NA; j_call: NA; cdr3_aa: ASSSRVGIHEGEQY
v_call: TRBV6-5; clone_size: once; j_call: TRBJ2-1; cdr3_aa: ASSYPLGAGGVKSYNEQF
v_call: TRBV20-1; clone_size: NA; j_call: TRBJ2-7; cdr3_aa: SASIRDLSSYEQY
v_call: TRBV29-1; clone_size: NA; j_call: TRBJ2-7; cdr3_aa: SVTTGSKYQDEQY
v_call: TRBV20-1; clone_size: once; j_call: TRBJ2-1; cdr3_aa: SGPLAGGKFEQF
v_call: TRBV24-1; clone_size: NA; j_call: TRBJ2-5; cdr3_aa: ATSDSSGLGNEQY
v_call: TRBV12-3/TRBV12-4; clone_size: NA; j_call: TRBJ1-2; cdr3_aa: ASSEGKGYGYT
v_call: TRBV27; clone_size: NA; j_call: TRBJ2-1; cdr3_aa: ASSFPGGGVF
v_call: TRBV10-3; clone_size: NA; j_call: TRBJ2-7; cdr3_aa: AISDPGSSSYEQY
v_call: TRBV4-3; clone_size: few; j_call: TRBJ1-1; cdr3_aa: ASSQGGSGVVTGEAF
v_call: TRBV20-1; clone_size: NA; j_call: TRBJ1-5; cdr3_aa: SAREVWQMSQPQH
v_call: TRBV18; clone_size: NA; j_call: TRBJ2-2; cdr3_aa: ASSPFAQLFTGELF
v_call: TRBV6-1; clone_size: NA; j_call: TRBJ2-5; cdr3_aa: ASSSHKTAIQETQY
v_call: TRBV29-1; clone_size: NA; j_call: TRBJ2-1; cdr3_aa: RIPGLGRDEQF
v_call: TRBV29-1; clone_size: NA; j_call: TRBJ1-2; cdr3_aa: SEGAANYDYT
v_call: TRBV28; clone_size: NA; j_call: TRBJ2-5; cdr3_aa: ASSLLGRAGETQY
v_call: TRBV7-2; clone_size: few; j_call: TRBJ2-7; cdr3_aa: ASSLALGYEQY
v_call: TRBV7-9; clone_size: few; j_call: TRBJ2-1; cdr3_aa: ASSFRREQF
v_call: TRBV20-1; clone_size: NA; j_call: TRBJ2-7; cdr3_aa: SAHESGSIYEQY
v_call: TRBV4-1; clone_size: few; j_call: TRBJ2-5; cdr3_aa: ASSSNRETQY
v_call: TRBV12-3/TRBV12-4; clone_size: NA; j_call: TRBJ2-5; cdr3_aa: ASRQDRGRETQY
v_call: TRBV5-1; clone_size: NA; j_call: TRBJ2-7; cdr3_aa: ASSSEGESFYEQY
v_call: TRBV4-1; clone_size: few; j_call: TRBJ1-1; cdr3_aa: ASSQDFGGREAF
v_call: TRBV29-1; clone_size: NA; j_call: TRBJ2-3; cdr3_aa: SVDPRKLAGSDTQY
v_call: TRBV5-1; clone_size: NA; j_call: TRBJ2-7; cdr3_aa: ASRRGQGYSYEQY
v_call: TRBV7-9; clone_size: NA; j_call: TRBJ1-6; cdr3_aa: ASSSGHPSSYNSPLH
v_call: TRBV12-5; clone_size: few; j_call: NA; cdr3_aa: ASGSTTQVGLAREQY
v_call: TRBV3-1; clone_size: once; j_call: TRBJ2-1; cdr3_aa: ASSRPGQGDEQF
v_call: TRBV4-3; clone_size: few; j_call: NA; cdr3_aa: ASSQDWDTDKGFYEQY
v_call: TRBV27; clone_size: few; j_call: TRBJ2-7; cdr3_aa: ASSLRTSGAYEQY
v_call: TRBV7-2; clone_size: NA; j_call: TRBJ2-3; cdr3_aa: ASSPQFSTDTQY
v_call: TRBV25-1; clone_size: NA; j_call: TRBJ2-6; cdr3_aa: ASSEGDRVSGANVLT
v_call: TRBV6-1; clone_size: NA; j_call: TRBJ1-1; cdr3_aa: ASSAGGYMGTEAF
v_call: TRBV10-3; clone_size: NA; j_call: TRBJ2-4; cdr3_aa: AISESNGRIQY
v_call: TRBV15; clone_size: NA; j_call: TRBJ1-6; cdr3_aa: ATSREGALKNSPLH
v_call: TRBV6-5; clone_size: NA; j_call: NA; cdr3_aa: ASSPDLALVETQY
v_call: TRBV20-1; clone_size: NA; j_call: TRBJ2-1; cdr3_aa: SARSYDGRWDEQF
v_call: TRBV10-3; clone_size: few; j_call: TRBJ2-1; cdr3_aa: AIGSVDVGPPDEQF
v_call: TRBV11-3; clone_size: NA; j_call: TRBJ2-2; cdr3_aa: ASRTDRGNTGELF
v_call: TRBV6-4; clone_size: NA; j_call: TRBJ2-3; cdr3_aa: ASSENRETDTQY
v_call: TRBV7-6; clone_size: NA; j_call: TRBJ2-3; cdr3_aa: ASSLDAQGPRPDTQY
v_call: TRBV7-8; clone_size: NA; j_call: TRBJ1-1; cdr3_aa: ASSLAERTAEAF
v_call: TRBV27; clone_size: NA; j_call: TRBJ2-3; cdr3_aa: ASSYYSSTDTQY
v_call: TRBV3-1; clone_size: NA; j_call: TRBJ1-2; cdr3_aa: ASSQGSMGYGYT
v_call: TRBV12-3/TRBV12-4; clone_size: NA; j_call: TRBJ2-1; cdr3_aa: TSSPMNEQF
v_call: TRBV5-6; clone_size: NA; j_call: TRBJ2-5; cdr3_aa: ASSPRLFQETQY
v_call: TRBV7-9; clone_size: NA; j_call: TRBJ2-3; cdr3_aa: ASSSGEELDTQY
v_call: TRBV5-1; clone_size: NA; j_call: TRBJ2-2; cdr3_aa: ASTRRTGTNGELF
v_call: TRBV12-3/TRBV12-4; clone_size: NA; j_call: TRBJ2-5; cdr3_aa: ASSPVAGGWETQY